This is a list of T cell receptor beta chains from one sample in a study of blood T cell repertoires in COVID-19. Measured with immunoSEQ multiplex PCR; TCRdb has only the in-frame clones, and not every one. Of fewer than 95,000 clones in the sample, about 90% were seen once. The sequenced sample was peripheral blood. Receptors were obtained from a male donor with acute or convalescent COVID-19. Each CDR3 is given with its conserved first and last residue. Fields, in order: clone size, D gene, J gene, V gene, CDR3 protein, CDR3 DNA. D genes are given only for firm matches. Part of the rows lack a size; the others show once, few, many or a class for expanded clones.

>.|.|TRBJ1-6|TRBV11-2
CASSAPGGAASPLHF
TGTGCCAGCAGCGCCCCGGGGGGGGCCGCATCACCCCTCCACTTT
>once|.|TRBJ2-1|TRBV11-2
CASSNQRGNEQFF
TGTGCCAGCAGCAATCAAAGGGGAAATGAGCAGTTCTTC
>.|TRBD2|TRBJ2-7|TRBV3-1/TRBV3-2
CASSQNRLAGTEQYF
TGTGCCAGCAGCCAAAACCGACTAGCGGGGACCGAGCAGTACTTC
>.|.|TRBJ1-4|TRBV4-1
CASSQVQTGEKLFF
TGCGCCAGCAGCCAAGTGCAGACAGGAGAAAAACTGTTTTTT
>few|.|TRBJ1-5|TRBV7-9
CASSPTELTQPQHF
TGTGCCAGCAGCCCGACAGAGTTAACTCAGCCCCAGCATTTT
>once|.|TRBJ2-7|TRBV18
CASSPDKHYEQYF
TGTGCCAGCTCACCGGACAAGCACTACGAGCAGTACTTC
>.|TRBD1|TRBJ1-5|TRBV24-1
CATSDSTRTGRNQPQHF
TGTGCCACCAGTGATTCCACAAGGACAGGCCGGAATCAGCCCCAGCATTTT
>.|TRBD1|TRBJ2-5|TRBV18
CASSPTGGSQETQYF
TGTGCCAGCTCACCAACAGGGGGCAGCCAAGAGACCCAGTACTTC
>.|TRBD1|TRBJ2-1|TRBV6-4
CASSGAPRGRSYNEQFF
TGTGCCAGCAGTGGAGCCCCCAGGGGGAGATCCTACAATGAGCAGTTCTTC
>.|.|TRBJ2-5|TRBV5-1
CASSRTDNQETQYF
TGCGCCAGCAGCAGAACAGACAACCAAGAGACCCAGTACTTC
>.|TRBD2|TRBJ2-7|TRBV5-1
CASSLGMTTSGGSYEQYF
TGCGCCAGCAGCTTGGGCATGACGACTAGCGGGGGTTCCTACGAGCAGTACTTC
>.|.|TRBJ2-5|TRBV2
CASSEGRYQETQYF
TGTGCCAGCAGTGAAGGCAGGTACCAAGAGACCCAGTACTTC
>.|TRBD2|TRBJ2-5|TRBV28
CASSLGTSGGETQYF
TGTGCCAGCAGTCTTGGGACTAGCGGGGGAGAGACCCAGTACTTC
>.|TRBD2|TRBJ2-3|TRBV10-3
CAISGGGAGGIDTQYF
TGTGCCATCAGTGGGGGAGGAGCGGGGGGCATAGATACGCAGTATTTT
>.|TRBD2|TRBJ2-1|TRBV30
CAWSEEAGGRSEQFF
TGTGCCTGGAGTGAGGAAGCGGGGGGGAGAAGTGAGCAGTTCTTC
>.|.|TRBJ2-2|TRBV5-1
CASSLDRLNTGELFF
TGCGCCAGCAGCTTGGACAGATTGAACACCGGGGAGCTGTTTTTT
>.|.|TRBJ1-5|TRBV24-1
CATRTGSNQPQHF
TGTGCCACCAGGACTGGGAGCAATCAGCCCCAGCATTTT
>.|TRBD1|TRBJ1-5|TRBV7-9
CASSAGQGGQPQHF
TGTGCCAGCAGCGCGGGACAGGGGGGTCAGCCCCAGCATTTT
>.|.|TRBJ2-4|TRBV12-1
CASSFNRGPLAKNIQYF
TGTGCCAGCAGCTTTAATAGGGGTCCCTTAGCCAAAAACATTCAGTACTTC
>.|.|TRBJ1-1|TRBV9
CASSLRQYTEAFF
TGTGCCAGCAGCCTAAGACAGTACACTGAAGCTTTCTTT
>.|.|TRBJ2-2|TRBV5-1
CASSTTLVSTGELFF
TGCGCCAGCAGCACCACACTAGTTAGCACCGGGGAGCTGTTTTTT
>.|TRBD1|TRBJ1-5|TRBV10-3
CAISESGQNRAGPQHF
TGTGCCATCAGTGAGTCGGGACAGAACCGCGCAGGGCCCCAGCATTTT
>.|.|TRBJ2-1|TRBV3-1/TRBV3-2
CASSQTGRSYNEQFF
TGTGCCAGCAGCCAGACAGGGAGGAGTTACAATGAGCAGTTCTTC